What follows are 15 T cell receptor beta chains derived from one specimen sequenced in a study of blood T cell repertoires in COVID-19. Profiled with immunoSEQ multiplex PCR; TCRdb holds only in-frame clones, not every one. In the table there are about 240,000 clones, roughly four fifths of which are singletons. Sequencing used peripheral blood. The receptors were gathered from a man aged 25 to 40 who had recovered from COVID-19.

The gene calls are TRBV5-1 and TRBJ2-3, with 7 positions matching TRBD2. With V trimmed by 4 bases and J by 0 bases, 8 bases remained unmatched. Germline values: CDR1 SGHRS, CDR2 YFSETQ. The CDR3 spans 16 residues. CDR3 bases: TGCGCCAGCAGCCTGGGAACTAGCGCGAGCACAGATACGCAGTATTTT. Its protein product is CASSLGTSASTDTQYF.

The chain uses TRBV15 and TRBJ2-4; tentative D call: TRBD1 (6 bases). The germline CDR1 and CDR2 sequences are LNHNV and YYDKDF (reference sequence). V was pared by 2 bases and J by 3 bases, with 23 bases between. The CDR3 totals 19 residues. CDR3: CATSRLINRPQGSKNIQYF. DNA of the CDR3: TGTGCCACCAGCAGACTCATAAACAGGCCACAGGGTAGCAAAAACATTCAGTACTTC.

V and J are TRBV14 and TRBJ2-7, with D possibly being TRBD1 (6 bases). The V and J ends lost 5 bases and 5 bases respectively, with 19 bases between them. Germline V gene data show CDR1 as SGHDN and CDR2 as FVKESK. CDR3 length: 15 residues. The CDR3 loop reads CASSLRTERRHEQYF. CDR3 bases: TGTGCCAGCAGCTTGAGGACAGAGAGGCGCCACGAGCAGTACTTC.

In DNA form, the CDR3 reads TGTGCCAGCAGCTCGGGACTAGCGGGGGGTTACTACAATGAGCAGTTCTTC. This codes for CASSSGLAGGYYNEQFF. The chain uses TRBV7-2 and TRBJ2-1, with TRBD2 matching 15 bases. With 4 bases clipped from V and 3 bases from J, the junction kept 4 bases outside the gene matches. The CDR3 contains 17 residues. CDR1 is SGHTA, CDR2 FQGNSA, per germline.

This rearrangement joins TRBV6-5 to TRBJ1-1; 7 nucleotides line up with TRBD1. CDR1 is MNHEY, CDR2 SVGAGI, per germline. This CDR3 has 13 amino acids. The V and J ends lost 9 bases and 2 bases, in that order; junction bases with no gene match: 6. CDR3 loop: CASIGTANTEAFF. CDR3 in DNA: TGTGCCAGTATCGGGACAGCCAACACTGAAGCTTTCTTT.

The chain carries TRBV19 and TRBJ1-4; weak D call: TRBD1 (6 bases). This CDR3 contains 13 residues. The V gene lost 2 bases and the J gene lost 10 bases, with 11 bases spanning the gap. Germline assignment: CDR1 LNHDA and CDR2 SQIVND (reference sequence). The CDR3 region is CASSIQGRGKLFF. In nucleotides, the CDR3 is TGTGCCAGTAGTATACAGGGGCGAGGAAAACTGTTTTTT. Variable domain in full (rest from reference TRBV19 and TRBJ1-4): DGGITQSPKYLFRKEGQNVTLSCEQNLNHDAMYWYRQDPGQGLRLIYYSQIVNDFQKGDIAEGYSVSREKKESFPLTVTSAQKNPTAFYLCASSIQGRGKLFFGSGTQLSVL.

The CDR3 region is CAISGRDRGHEQYF. The CDR3 nucleotides are TGTGCCATCAGTGGCCGGGACAGGGGGCACGAGCAGTACTTC. This chain links TRBV10-3 with TRBJ2-7; 12 bases are shared with TRBD1. The CDR3 runs to 14 residues. Germline-derived CDR1 and CDR2 are ENHRY and SYGVKD. V was clipped by 4 bases and J by 5 bases; unmatched bases: 3.

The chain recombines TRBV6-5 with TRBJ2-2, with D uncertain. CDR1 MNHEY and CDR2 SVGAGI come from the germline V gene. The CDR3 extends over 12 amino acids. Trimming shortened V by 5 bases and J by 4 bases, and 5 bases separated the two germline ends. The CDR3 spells CASSPVTGELFF. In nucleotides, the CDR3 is TGTGCCAGCAGTCCAGTCACCGGGGAGCTGTTTTTT.

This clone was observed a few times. This chain's CDR3 is CANRRRGTEAFF. CDR3 in DNA: TGTGCCAACAGAAGAAGGGGCACTGAAGCTTTCTTT. The rearrangement links TRBV7-3 to TRBJ1-1; weak D call: TRBD1 (5 bases). Germline V CDR1 and CDR2: SGHTA, FQGTGA. The CDR3 length is 12 residues. Trimming took 10 bases from V and 4 from J, leaving 13 bases between them.

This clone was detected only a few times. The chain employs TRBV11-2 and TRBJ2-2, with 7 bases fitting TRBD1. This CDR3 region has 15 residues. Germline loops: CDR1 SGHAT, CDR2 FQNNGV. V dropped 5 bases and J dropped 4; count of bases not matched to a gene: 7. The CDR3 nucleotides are TGTGCCAGCAGCACCCGACAGGGCGGCACCGGGGAGCTGTTTTTT. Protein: CASSTRQGGTGELFF.

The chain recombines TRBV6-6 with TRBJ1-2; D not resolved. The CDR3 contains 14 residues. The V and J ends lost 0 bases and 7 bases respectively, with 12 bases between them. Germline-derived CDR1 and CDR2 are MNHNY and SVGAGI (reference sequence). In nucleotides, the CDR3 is TGTGCCAGCAGTTACTCGACTTCAGGAGGTGGCTACACCTTC. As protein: CASSYSTSGGGYTF.

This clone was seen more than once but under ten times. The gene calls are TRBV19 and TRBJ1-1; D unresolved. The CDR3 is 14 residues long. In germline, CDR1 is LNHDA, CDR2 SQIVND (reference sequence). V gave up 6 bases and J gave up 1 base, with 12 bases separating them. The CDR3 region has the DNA TGTGCCAGTAGGGCCGGGTCCGAGAACACTGAAGCTTTCTTT. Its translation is CASRAGSENTEAFF. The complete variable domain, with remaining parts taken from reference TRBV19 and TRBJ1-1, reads DGGITQSPKYLFRKEGQNVTLSCEQNLNHDAMYWYRQDPGQGLRLIYYSQIVNDFQKGDIAEGYSVSREKKESFPLTVTSAQKNPTAFYLCASRAGSENTEAFFGQGTRLTVV.

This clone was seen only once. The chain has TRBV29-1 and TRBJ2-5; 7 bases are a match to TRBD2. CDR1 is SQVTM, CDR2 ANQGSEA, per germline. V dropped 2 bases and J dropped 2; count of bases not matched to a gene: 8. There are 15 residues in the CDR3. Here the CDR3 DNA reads TGCAGCGTTGAATTCGGCGGGGGACCACAAGAGACCCAGTACTTC. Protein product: CSVEFGGGPQETQYF.

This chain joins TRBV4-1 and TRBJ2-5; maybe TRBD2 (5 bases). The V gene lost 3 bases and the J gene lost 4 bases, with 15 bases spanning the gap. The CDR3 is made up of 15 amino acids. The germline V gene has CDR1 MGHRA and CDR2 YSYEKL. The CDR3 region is CASSHPGTEVETQYF. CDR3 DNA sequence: TGCGCCAGCAGCCACCCAGGAACGGAGGTAGAGACCCAGTACTTC.

The CDR3 coding sequence is TGTGCCGCGGGGGGGGGTGCGGAGACCCAGTACTTC. Protein product: CAAGGGAETQYF. The V call is TRBV3-1 (or the pseudogene TRBV3-2), the J call TRBJ2-5; 9 bases are a match to TRBD2. The CDR3 has 12 residues. V lost 11 bases to trimming and J lost 5 bases; unmatched junction nucleotides: 6. CDR1 and CDR2 (germline): LGHDT, YNNKEL (reference sequence).